This T cell receptor beta chain stems from a study of siplizumab effects on memory and regulatory T cells. CDR1 is LNHDA, CDR2 SQIVND, per germline (reference sequence). V lost 5 bases to trimming and J lost 4 bases, with 18 bases between them. There are 16 residues in the CDR3. It was 75,000 to 100,000 TCR templates that were assayed per sample. Data came from immunoSEQ multiplex PCR; TCRdb stores just in-frame clones and leaves some out. This sample has approximately 92,000 clones, with around 94% found just once. Study observations and caveats: The Treg-derived share of mappable alloreactive CD4+ clones averaged approximately 71% with siplizumab and over 25% in controls. The alloresponse seemed to draw substantially on naive T cells, which appeared more diverse than memory cells. Siplizumab cultures yielded proliferating Tregs whose suppressive function was not confirmed.

As to this clone: Its antigen is not known.

This chain links TRBV19 with TRBJ1-3, with D tentatively TRBD1 (5 bases). Sequences were obtained from non-Treg CD4+ T cells sorted from blood. The sequence derives from a human donor in good health. DNA of the CDR3: TGTGCCAGTAGTCCCTGGGGCAGCAGTTCCGGAAACACCATATATTTT. It translates to CASSPWGSSSGNTIYF.